Detailed here is one T cell receptor (beta chain). The specificity of this receptor is unknown. No clone much larger than this one lies a single base away; base qualities are absent. From a lookup of the germline V gene, CDR1 and CDR2 are ENHRY and SYGVKD. V loses 2 bases of germline sequence and J loses 2 bases, and the interval between the two ends is 10 bases. The CDR3, cysteine through phenylalanine, is 14 amino acids long. The retained sequence is limited to the CDR3, 42 bases, with the frame set at the first base. Systemically healthy Caucasian individuals from Russia, approximately 39 in total and aged roughly 6 to 95 years, were included as donors. Each donor gave ten milliliters of peripheral blood, collected into EDTA-treated Vacutainer tubes. PBMCs were isolated by Ficoll-Paque density-gradient centrifugation, with at least 7 million obtained per sample. Trizol reagent was used to extract total RNA from PBMCs, with at least 5 micrograms per sample. For every donor, flow cytometry on a PBMC aliquot measured the percentage of naive CD45RAhigh/CD27high T cells.

Library construction relied on 5' RACE. TCRdb shows the sequencer as Illumina HiSeq 2500. A second roughly 7 to 11 cycle PCR used a sample-barcoded 5' primer and a J-beta primer mix. A template-switch 5' adaptor carrying 12 random nucleotides introduced a unique molecular identifier onto each TCR beta cDNA molecule. At least 2.5 million CDR3-containing paired-end reads were obtained from each sample. First-strand cDNA synthesis was performed from all RNA using the Mint cDNA synthesis kit, with priming by a TRBC-specific oligonucleotide. Following uracil-DNA glycosylase treatment, all cDNA underwent a first 18-cycle PCR with the universal primers M1SS and BC2_uni_R. The study's own analysis went as follows. For normalization, 1 million high-quality reads were randomly selected from each sample, with every read carrying a distinct molecular identifier. Instead of being binned into consensus sequences, reads that shared molecular identifiers were thrown out. MiTCR, run with a Q25 quality threshold and the strictest error-elimination algorithm, handled CDR3 identification, clonotype clustering and error correction. A nonparametric unseen species model with Euler transformation was used to estimate lower-bound total TCR beta diversity. The public reads were quality trimmed at Q25 with fastp and then assembled into clones with MiXCR by TCRdb, keeping productive beta chains. Under each unique CDR3 protein, matching rows form one entry showing the most common genes and DNA. For this entry, the V and J calls and clone size follow TCRdb and not the study's own pipeline. For this sample the table gives 1,300,000 or so distinct CDR3 sequences, of which 55% to 75% were detected only once. Of the sample, over 6.5% is held by the ten largest clones.

This entry comes from a study of blood T cells in healthy people across ages (dated by TCRdb to 2014 to 2015). With regard to the full study: In model experiments, roughly one uniquely barcoded TCR beta cDNA molecule per two T cells was captured by template switching. Using deep sequencing normalized with unique cDNA molecular identifiers, the study measured how TCR beta repertoire diversity changes with age. Donors were grouped into four age groups: young (average roughly 16 years), middle-aged (39), aged (around 56) and long-lived (just over 80). Donors of different ages were randomly distributed across sequencing lanes to avoid experimental bias. The study analyzed two additional independent replicas of 1 million unique cDNA reads from the same blood draw for two donors, one aged 18 to 30 and one aged 80 or older.

Overall study outcomes, separate from this receptor: Estimates of total diversity based on one million sequenced T cells were considered lower bounds and underestimates. Compared with the aged group, the long-lived group had more naive CD4+ T cells, fewer expanded clones and increased TCR diversity, suggesting age selection. Conclusive comparison of naive and antigen-experienced compartments was prevented by the profiling of bulk unsorted PBMCs. A strong correlation was found between observed TCR beta diversity and the percentage of naive T cells measured by flow cytometry. The CMV infection status of donors was not known, potentially confounding age-related changes in expanded clonotypes. As age increased, observed TCR beta diversity per million T cells dropped in a roughly linear way, and a significant reduction was already evident by age around 41.

The sequence links TRBV10-3 to TRBJ2-7, with no reliable assignment of the D segment. The source of this sequence is a man younger than 35 in good health. Material for sequencing was blood. The nucleotide sequence reads as follows: TGTGCCATCAGTGAGCCCGCCCGGGCCTACGAGCAGTACTTC. It translates as CAISEPARAYEQYF.